This passage covers 32 T cell receptor beta chains from one sample sequenced in a study of blood T cell repertoires in COVID-19. Some clones are missing from TCRdb's copy, which holds only in-frame ones; the method was immunoSEQ multiplex PCR. In the table there are over 90,000 clones, over 70% of which are singletons. The specimen was peripheral blood. The receptor set was obtained from a man aged 55 to 70 with acute or convalescent COVID-19.

The V call is TRBV27, the J call TRBJ1-4; D gene ambiguous. V lost 5 bases and J 0 bases, leaving 10 bases between the germline ends. Germline V CDR1 and CDR2: MNHEY, SMNVEV (reference sequence). CDR3 size: 15 residues. This CDR3 reads CASSAGWATNEKLFF. Here the CDR3 DNA reads TGTGCCAGCAGTGCGGGATGGGCAACTAATGAAAAACTGTTTTTT.

The chain has TRBV28 and TRBJ1-1; D is perhaps TRBD1 (5 bases). CDR1 MDHEN and CDR2 SYDVKM come from the germline V gene. V gave up 2 bases and J gave up 5 bases, with 15 bases separating them. The CDR3 has 15 residues. DNA of the CDR3: TGTGCCAGCAGTTTAGGGGGGGTTGGTTGGACTGAAGCTTTCTTT. Its translation: CASSLGGVGWTEAFF.

Here the CDR3 reads CASSPLKGGAATDQETQYF. The CDR3 nucleotides are TGTGCCAGCTCACCATTGAAGGGGGGGGCGGCTACGGATCAAGAGACCCAGTACTTC. The rearrangement links TRBV18 to TRBJ2-5; tentative D call: TRBD2 (7 bases). V dropped 2 bases and J dropped 2 bases, with 24 bases sitting between them. Germline V gene lookup returns CDR1 KGHSH and CDR2 LQKENI. The CDR3 has 19 residues.

With regard to this clone: Just one base apart from a much larger clone, this may be a read error. The chain has TRBV27 and TRBJ2-7; unclear D gene. Germline V gene lookup returns CDR1 MNHEY and CDR2 SMNVEV (reference sequence). The CDR3 length is 14 residues. The CDR3 coding sequence is TGTGCCAGCAATTTATCGGATACGCGGTACGAGCAGTACTTC. Its protein is CASNLSDTRYEQYF.

The V gene is TRBV9, the J gene TRBJ2-3; maybe TRBD1 (5 bases). This CDR3 spans 17 amino acids. V dropped 0 bases and J dropped 2 bases, with 16 bases sitting between them. The germline V gene encodes CDR1 SGDLS and CDR2 YYNGEE. The CDR3 sequence is CASSVAAQVWTTDTQYF. The CDR3 DNA reads as TGTGCCAGCAGCGTAGCTGCACAGGTATGGACCACAGATACGCAGTATTTT.

The rearrangement uses TRBV6-6 and TRBJ2-1, with D uncertain. The CDR3 consists of 11 residues. Trimming removed 5 bases at V and 7 bases at J, with 6 bases between. Germline V gene sequence: CDR1 MNHNY, CDR2 SVGAGI (reference sequence). The CDR3 reads CASSTVNEQFF. The CDR3 nucleotides read TGTGCCAGCAGTACAGTAAATGAGCAGTTCTTC.

This clone was seen just once. At one end, the junction sequence differs from germline, possibly due to a read error. J is TRBJ1-5 and V is TRBV19; 7 bases fit TRBD1. Germline V gene data show CDR1 as LNHDA and CDR2 as SQIVND (reference sequence). The CDR3 sequence is 14 residues long. This chain's CDR3 is CASNIQGTNQPQHF. The CDR3 bases are TGTGCCAGTAATATACAGGGGACCAATCAGCCCCAGCATTTT.

The chain couples TRBV6-2 or TRBV6-3 to TRBJ2-1, with a possible D match to TRBD2 (7 bases). V shed 2 bases and J shed 1 base, with 9 bases lying between them. Germline CDR1 MNHEY, CDR2 SVGEGT. The CDR3 loop spans 15 amino acids. The CDR3 nucleotides read TGTGCCAGCAGTTACGCGGGGGCTTCCTACAATGAGCAGTTCTTC. Its translation is CASSYAGASYNEQFF.

This clone has a handful of counts. This chain connects TRBV19 to TRBJ1-2, with D perhaps TRBD1 (5 bases). This CDR3 spans 16 amino acids. The V end was cut by 3 bases, the J end by 3 bases, with 17 bases between. Germline lookup yields CDR1 LNHDA and CDR2 SQIVND (reference sequence). CDR3 sequence (DNA): TGTGCCAGTAGTATGGTCGGGGGATTGACCTACTATGGCTACACCTTC. Residues: CASSMVGGLTYYGYTF.

The chain has TRBV7-6 and TRBJ1-1; weak D call: TRBD1 (5 bases). The germline CDR1 and CDR2 sequences are SGHVS and FNYEAQ. The CDR3 has 15 residues. V dropped 0 bases and J dropped 1 base, with 9 bases sitting between them. The CDR3 region is CASSLAGAKNTEAFF. The CDR3 DNA follows: TGTGCCAGCAGCTTAGCAGGGGCGAAGAACACTGAAGCTTTCTTT.

CDR3: CASSLGWGPRLRSNEQFF. CDR3 in DNA: TGTGCCAGCAGCTTAGGATGGGGGCCTCGTCTCCGCTCCAATGAGCAGTTCTTC. The chain employs TRBV11-3 and TRBJ2-1, with D perhaps TRBD1 (6 bases). The CDR3 has 18 amino acids. Per the germline V gene, CDR1 is SGHNT and CDR2 is YENEEA. Trimming took 1 base from V and 6 from J, leaving 22 bases between them.

This chain links TRBV11-3 with TRBJ2-1, with D perhaps matching TRBD1 (6 bases). Germline V CDR1 and CDR2: SGHNT, YENEEA. The V end lost 3 bases, the J end lost 3 bases, and 12 bases lay between the germline ends. CDR3 length: 15 residues. CDR3 sequence: CASSFGTPNYNEQFF. In nucleotides, the CDR3 is TGTGCCAGCAGCTTCGGGACACCGAACTACAATGAGCAGTTCTTC.

The V gene is TRBV10-2, the J gene TRBJ2-7; D is ambiguous. This CDR3 contains 11 residues. Per the germline V gene, CDR1 is WSHSY and CDR2 is SAAADI. Trimming removed 4 bases at V and 5 bases at J, with 6 bases between. CDR3 loop: CASSGQNEQYF. The CDR3, as DNA: TGCGCCAGCAGTGGGCAAAACGAGCAGTACTTC.

The gene calls are TRBV5-1 and TRBJ2-1; 14 nucleotides agree with TRBD2. The CDR3 has 16 amino acids. The junction had 3 bases not matched to a gene; V was cut back by 0 bases and J by 7 bases. Per the germline V gene, CDR1 is SGHRS and CDR2 is YFSETQ. This CDR3 reads CASSLGLAGGQNEQFF. CDR3 DNA: TGCGCCAGCAGCTTGGGACTAGCGGGAGGGCAGAATGAGCAGTTCTTC.

The chain has TRBV6-2 or TRBV6-3 and TRBJ2-1, with 14 bases lining up with TRBD2. CDR1 and CDR2 from the germline V gene are MNHEY and SVGEGT. The CDR3 sequence is 16 residues long. V lost 4 bases, J lost 9 bases, and 8 bases stayed unmatched. CDR3 loop: CASSSRLAGGPSEQFF. CDR3 nucleotide sequence: TGTGCCAGCAGTTCCCGACTAGCGGGGGGGCCAAGTGAGCAGTTCTTC.

In this sample, this clone turned up once. The CDR3 DNA reads TGTGCCAGCAGCCAAGATCTAGGTGGCACAGATACGCAGTATTTT. Translation gives CASSQDLGGTDTQYF. J is TRBJ2-3 and V is TRBV4-2, with D uncertain. This CDR3 contains 15 residues. V lost 0 bases to trimming and J lost 1 base, with 8 bases between them. CDR1 LGHNA and CDR2 YNFKEQ come from the germline V gene.

The chain carries TRBV24-1 and TRBJ2-3; TRBD2 matches at 8 bases. The length of the CDR3 is 17 residues. Per the germline V gene, CDR1 is KGHDR and CDR2 is SFDVKD. J gave up 5 bases and V 0 bases, and 9 bases lay outside the gene matches. The CDR3 sequence: CATSDLTLAGGKDTQYF. The CDR3 DNA is TGTGCCACCAGTGATTTGACTTTGGCGGGAGGAAAAGATACGCAGTATTTT.

The rearrangement links TRBV2 to TRBJ1-5, with D unclear. CDR3 length equals 13 residues. The V end was cut by 8 bases, the J end by 4 bases, with 12 bases between. Germline-derived CDR1 and CDR2 are SNHLY and FYNNEI. This CDR3 reads CASHGLVNQPQHF. The CDR3 bases are TGTGCCAGCCATGGACTGGTTAATCAGCCCCAGCATTTT.

V and J are TRBV19 and TRBJ2-1, with D tentatively TRBD2 (6 bases). The CDR3 totals 13 residues. V was trimmed by 7 bases and J by 8 bases, leaving 15 bases between them. CDR1 is LNHDA and CDR2 is SQIVND in the germline V gene (reference sequence). DNA for the CDR3: TGTGCCAGTAACTCGGGACTTCTCGATGAGCAGTTCTTC. It codes for CASNSGLLDEQFF.

This chain uses TRBV5-4 with TRBJ2-2; TRBD2 is a possible D gene (5 bases). The CDR3 loop spans 14 amino acids. From germline, CDR1 is SGHNT and CDR2 YYREEE (reference sequence). V lost 2 bases and J 7 bases, leaving 12 bases between the germline ends. This chain's CDR3 is CASSFSEDFGELFF. CDR3 in DNA: TGTGCCAGCAGCTTTTCGGAGGATTTCGGGGAGCTGTTTTTT.

The J gene is TRBJ2-3, the V gene TRBV10-1; TRBD2 is a possible D gene (5 bases). With 4 bases removed from V and 7 bases from J, the gap between germline ends came to 21 bases. CDR1 is WNHNN and CDR2 is SYGVQD in the germline V gene (reference sequence). The CDR3 loop spans 16 amino acids. Written as DNA, the CDR3 is TGCGCCAGCAGTGGTACCCTGGCTACGAGGGCAAATACGCAGTATTTT. The encoded protein is CASSGTLATRANTQYF.

The chain joins TRBV25-1 to TRBJ2-6; D possibly corresponds to TRBD2 (5 bases). V dropped 2 bases and J dropped 0 bases, with 11 bases sitting between them. This CDR3 contains 17 residues. Germline-derived CDR1 and CDR2 are MGHDK and SYGVNS. The CDR3 DNA is TGTGCCAGCAGTGAACGAGGGAACCTCTCTGGGGCCAACGTCCTGACTTTC. Protein product: CASSERGNLSGANVLTF.

The chain links TRBV29-1 to TRBJ1-2; D is uncertain. CDR3 length equals 15 residues. The V end was cut by 6 bases, the J end by 7 bases, with 24 bases between. CDR1 SQVTM and CDR2 ANQGSEA come from the germline V gene. The CDR3 DNA follows: TGCAGCGTACAACGGTCCCGCTCAAGCGGAGGTGGCTACACCTTC. Translating it yields CSVQRSRSSGGGYTF.

V and J are TRBV6-2 or TRBV6-3 and TRBJ2-2; D might be TRBD1 (7 bases). Germline lookup yields CDR1 MNHEY and CDR2 SVGEGT. With 6 bases removed from V and 5 bases from J, the gap between germline ends came to 25 bases. CDR3 length: 18 amino acids. DNA for the CDR3: TGTGCCAGCAGCCGGGACAGAGGAGGGGTCCGGGGTACCGGGGAGCTGTTTTTT. Its protein product is CASSRDRGGVRGTGELFF.

CDR3 region: CASSVRGGNTDTQYF. CDR3 nucleotides: TGTGCCAGTAGTGTTCGGGGGGGGAACACAGATACGCAGTATTTT. J is TRBJ2-3 and V is TRBV19, with 8 bases that match TRBD2. With V trimmed by 5 bases and J by 2 bases, 6 bases remained unmatched. The CDR3 has 15 residues. The germline V gene has CDR1 LNHDA and CDR2 SQIVND (reference sequence).

This clone was picked up one time. V and J are TRBV24-1 and TRBJ2-7; 8 bases are shared with TRBD1. The CDR3 length is 16 residues. Germline trimming cut 5 bases from V and 2 bases from J; bases unmatched to any gene: 10. Germline lookup yields CDR1 KGHDR and CDR2 SFDVKD. The CDR3 loop is CATSGMTGTGAYEQYF. The CDR3 nucleotides read TGTGCCACCAGTGGAATGACCGGGACAGGAGCCTACGAGCAGTACTTC.

The chain recombines TRBV7-2 with TRBJ1-2, with D possibly TRBD1 on 6 matching bases. Trimming removed 6 bases from V and 2 bases from J, with 10 bases in between. The CDR3 runs 13 residues. Germline CDR1 SGHTA, CDR2 FQGNSA. The DNA of the CDR3 is TGTGCCAGCAGTCCCGACAGGAACTATGGCTACACCTTC. It translates to CASSPDRNYGYTF.

J is TRBJ2-6 and V is TRBV4-3, with TRBD1 matching over 7 bases. The germline CDR1 and CDR2 sequences are LGHNA and YSLEER. The CDR3 is made up of 14 amino acids. J gave up 10 bases and V 0 bases, and 3 bases lay outside the gene matches. The chain's CDR3 is CASSQEVGQNVLTF. The CDR3 coding sequence is TGCGCCAGCAGCCAAGAGGTGGGACAGAACGTCCTGACTTTC.

This sequence joins TRBV18 and TRBJ2-1, with D possibly TRBD1 on 5 matching bases. V dropped 3 bases and J dropped 10 bases, with 19 bases sitting between them. Germline V gene sequence: CDR1 KGHSH, CDR2 LQKENI. CDR3 length: 15 residues. CDR3 DNA: TGTGCCAGCTCACCCCGAGCAGGGTTTTACGGCGAGCAGTTCTTC. This encodes CASSPRAGFYGEQFF. The variable domain in full, with the rest retrieved from reference TRBV18 and TRBJ2-1, is NAGVMQNPRHLVRRRGQEARLRCSPMKGHSHVYWYRQLPEEGLKFMVYLQKENIIDESGMPKERFSAEFPKEGPSILRIQQVVRGDSAAYFCASSPRAGFYGEQFFGPGTRLTVL.

V gene TRBV4-3 combines with J gene TRBJ2-1; D remains ambiguous. Germline values: CDR1 LGHNA, CDR2 YSLEER. Trimming took 0 bases from V and 8 from J, leaving 17 bases between them. The CDR3 is 16 residues long. The CDR3 loop reads CASSQDTLAENDEQFF. CDR3 sequence (DNA): TGCGCCAGCAGCCAAGATACCCTTGCGGAAAACGATGAGCAGTTCTTC.

The chain carries TRBV5-6 and TRBJ1-3, with 7 positions matching TRBD1. This CDR3 spans 15 amino acids. In germline, CDR1 is SGHDT, CDR2 YYEEEE. V was clipped by 3 bases and J by 1 base; unmatched bases: 4. In DNA form, the CDR3 reads TGTGCCAGCAGCTCGACAGGGAAATCTGGAAACACCATATATTTT. Translated: CASSSTGKSGNTIYF. Together with reference TRBV5-6 and TRBJ1-3, the CDR3 gives the full variable domain: DAGVTQSPTHLIKTRGQQVTLRCSPKSGHDTVSWYQQALGQGPQFIFQYYEEEERQRGNFPDRFSGHQFPNYSSELNVNALLLGDSALYLCASSSTGKSGNTIYFGEGSWLTVV.

V gene TRBV29-1 combines with J gene TRBJ2-3; TRBD1 agrees at 9 bases. Germline-derived CDR1 and CDR2 are SQVTM and ANQGSEA. The J segment lost 5 bases and the V segment lost 0 bases, leaving 12 bases of the junction unmatched. The CDR3 is made up of 17 amino acids. The CDR3 nucleotides read TGCAGCGTTGAAGACCCTTGGGGGGACAGGGCTGGAGATACGCAGTATTTT. It codes for CSVEDPWGDRAGDTQYF.